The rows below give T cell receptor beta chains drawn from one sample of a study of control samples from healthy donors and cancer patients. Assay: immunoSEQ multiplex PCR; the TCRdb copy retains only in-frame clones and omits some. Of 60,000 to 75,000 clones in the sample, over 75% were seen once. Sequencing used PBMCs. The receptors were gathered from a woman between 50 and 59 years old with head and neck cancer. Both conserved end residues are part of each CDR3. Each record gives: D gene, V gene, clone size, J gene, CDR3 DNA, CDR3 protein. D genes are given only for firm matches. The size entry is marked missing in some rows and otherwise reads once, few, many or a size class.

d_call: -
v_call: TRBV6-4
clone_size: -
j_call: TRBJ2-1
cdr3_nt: TGTGCCAGCAGTGACTCACCCCTGGCGGCGTCCCCGCACAATGAGCAGTTCTTC
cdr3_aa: CASSDSPLAASPHNEQFF

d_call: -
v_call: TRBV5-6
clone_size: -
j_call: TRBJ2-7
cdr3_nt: TGTGCCAGCAGCCCCGGAGGGGTTGCTGACTACGAGCAGTACTTC
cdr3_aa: CASSPGGVADYEQYF

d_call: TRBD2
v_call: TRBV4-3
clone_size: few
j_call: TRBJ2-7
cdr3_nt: TGCGCCAGCAGCCAAGGAACGGGAGGTCACTACGAGCAGTACTTC
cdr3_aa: CASSQGTGGHYEQYF

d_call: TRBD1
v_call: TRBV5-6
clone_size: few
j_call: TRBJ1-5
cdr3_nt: TGTGCCAGCAGCTTCGGGACAGAAAATCAGCCCCAGCATTTT
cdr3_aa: CASSFGTENQPQHF

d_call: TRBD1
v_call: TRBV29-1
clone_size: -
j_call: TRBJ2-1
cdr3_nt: TGCAGCGTTGAGGCCATGGGACAGGGGAATCGGAATGAGCAGTTCTTC
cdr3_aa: CSVEAMGQGNRNEQFF

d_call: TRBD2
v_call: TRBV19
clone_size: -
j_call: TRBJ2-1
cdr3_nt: TGTGCCAGTAGTATACCTAGCGGGGGTCACAATGAGCAGTTCTTC
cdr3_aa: CASSIPSGGHNEQFF

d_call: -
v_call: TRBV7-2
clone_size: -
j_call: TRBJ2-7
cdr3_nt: TGTGCCAGCAGCTTAGCCGCGGACAGCAGATTCTACGAGCAGTACTTC
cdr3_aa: CASSLAADSRFYEQYF

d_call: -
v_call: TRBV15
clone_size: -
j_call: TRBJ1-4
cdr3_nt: TGTGCCACCAGCAGGGGGCCGCCATTACTGTTTTTT
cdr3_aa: CATSRGPPLLFF

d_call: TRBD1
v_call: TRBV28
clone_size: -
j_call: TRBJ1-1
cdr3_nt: TGTGCCAGCATCATACAGGGGGCGGTCACTGAAGCTTTCTTT
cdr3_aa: CASIIQGAVTEAFF

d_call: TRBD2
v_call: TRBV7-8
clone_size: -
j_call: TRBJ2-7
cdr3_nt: TGTGCCAGCAGCTTAGGACTAGCGGTCTACGAGCAGTACTTC
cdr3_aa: CASSLGLAVYEQYF

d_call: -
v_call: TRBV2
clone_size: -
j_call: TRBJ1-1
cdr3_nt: TGTGCCAGCATAGGGGGTAGTTTAAACCCAGGCGCTGAAGCTTTCTTT
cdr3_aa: CASIGGSLNPGAEAFF

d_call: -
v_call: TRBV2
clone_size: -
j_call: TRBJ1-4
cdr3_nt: TGTGCCAGCAGTGAAGGTACCACCGCAAGGGGAATCAAAAAACTGTTTTTT
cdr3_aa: CASSEGTTARGIKKLFF

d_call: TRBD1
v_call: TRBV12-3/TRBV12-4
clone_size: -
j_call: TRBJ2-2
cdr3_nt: TGTGCCATCAACCAGGGGGCTCACGGGGAGCTGTTTTTT
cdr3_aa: CAINQGAHGELFF

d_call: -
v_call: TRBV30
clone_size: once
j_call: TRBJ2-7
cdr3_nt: TGTGCCTGGAATCAGGGCTACGAGCAGTACTTC
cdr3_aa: CAWNQGYEQYF

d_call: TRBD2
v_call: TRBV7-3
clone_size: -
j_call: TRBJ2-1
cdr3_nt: TGTGCCAGCAGCCCCGCAGTGGCGGGGGGGCGGGATGAGCAGTTCTTC
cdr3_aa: CASSPAVAGGRDEQFF

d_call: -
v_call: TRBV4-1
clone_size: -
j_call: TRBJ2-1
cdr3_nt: TGCGCCAGCAGCCAAGATATCCCCAATGAGCAGTTCTTC
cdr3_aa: CASSQDIPNEQFF

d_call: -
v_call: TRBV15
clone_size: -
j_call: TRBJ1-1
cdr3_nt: TGTGCCACCAGCAGTGCCCGCTTTGGCACTGAAGCTTTCTTT
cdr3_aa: CATSSARFGTEAFF

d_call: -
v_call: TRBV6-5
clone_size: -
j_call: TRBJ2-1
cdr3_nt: TGTGCCAGCAGTCACTACAGCCTCAATGAGCAGTTCTTC
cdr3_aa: CASSHYSLNEQFF

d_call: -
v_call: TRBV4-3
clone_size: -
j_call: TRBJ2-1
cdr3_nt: TGCGCCAGCAGCCGCACTCCGGCGGGCGGGCAGTTCTTC
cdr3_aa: CASSRTPAGGQFF

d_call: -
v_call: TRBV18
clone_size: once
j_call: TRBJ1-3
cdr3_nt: TGTGCCAGCTCACCCCAAGGACAGGGAAACACCATATATTTT
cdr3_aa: CASSPQGQGNTIYF

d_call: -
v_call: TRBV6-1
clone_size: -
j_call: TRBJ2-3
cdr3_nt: TGTGCCAGCACTGGTGGGCGCACAGATACGCAGTATTTT
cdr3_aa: CASTGGRTDTQYF

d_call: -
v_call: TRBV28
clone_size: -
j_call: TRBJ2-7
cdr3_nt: TGTGCCAGCAGCCCCGGGGGAAACGAGCAGTACTTC
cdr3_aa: CASSPGGNEQYF

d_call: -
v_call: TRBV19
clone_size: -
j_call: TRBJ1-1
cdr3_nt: TGTGCCAGTAGTCCCCGGAACCTGAACACTGAAGCTTTCTTT
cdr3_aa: CASSPRNLNTEAFF

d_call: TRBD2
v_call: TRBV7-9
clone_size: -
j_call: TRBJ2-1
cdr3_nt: TGTGCCAGCAGCGAAAGACTAGCGGGGGATTACAATGAGCAGTTCTTC
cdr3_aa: CASSERLAGDYNEQFF

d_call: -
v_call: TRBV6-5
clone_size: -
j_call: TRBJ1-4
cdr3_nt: TGTGCCAGCAGCCGGACGGGGACGCATGAAAAACTGTTTTTT
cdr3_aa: CASSRTGTHEKLFF

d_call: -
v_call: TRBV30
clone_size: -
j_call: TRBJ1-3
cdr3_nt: TGTGCCCGAGGGCTGGGGGGAAACACCATATATTTT
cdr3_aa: CARGLGGNTIYF

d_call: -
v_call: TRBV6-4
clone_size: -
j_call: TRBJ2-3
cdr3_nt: TGTGCCAGCAGTGTTAGGGGTGGCACAGATACGCAGTATTTT
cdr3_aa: CASSVRGGTDTQYF

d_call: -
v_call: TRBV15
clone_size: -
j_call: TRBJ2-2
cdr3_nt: TGTGCCACCAGCAGAGAAGGGTTCGGGGGGGAGCTGTTTTTT
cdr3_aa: CATSREGFGGELFF

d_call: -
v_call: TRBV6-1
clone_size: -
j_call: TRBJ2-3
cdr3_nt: TGTGCCAGCAGTGAGGGGGGGGCACCCCACACAGATACGCAGTATTTT
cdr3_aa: CASSEGGAPHTDTQYF

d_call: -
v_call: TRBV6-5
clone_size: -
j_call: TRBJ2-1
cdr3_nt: TGTGCCAGCGCTCCGGGGGGCCGTGAGCAGTTCTTC
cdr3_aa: CASAPGGREQFF

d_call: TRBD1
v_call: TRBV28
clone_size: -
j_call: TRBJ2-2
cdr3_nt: TGTGCCAGCAGCCGGACAGGGGGCTTCCCCGGGGAGCTGTTTTTT
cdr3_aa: CASSRTGGFPGELFF

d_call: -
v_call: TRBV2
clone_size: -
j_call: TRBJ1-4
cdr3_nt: TGTGCCAGCAGGGGGGGAGCAGCAAGATTTAATGAAAAACTGTTTTTT
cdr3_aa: CASRGGAARFNEKLFF

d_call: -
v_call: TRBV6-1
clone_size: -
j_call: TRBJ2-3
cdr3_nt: TGTGCCAGCAGTGATGGTCAGGCCATAACGCAGTATTTT
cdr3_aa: CASSDGQAITQYF

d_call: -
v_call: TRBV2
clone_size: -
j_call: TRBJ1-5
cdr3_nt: TGTGCCAGCAGTGAAGCCCGGGCGGGAGGCAATCAGCCCCAGCATTTT
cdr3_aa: CASSEARAGGNQPQHF

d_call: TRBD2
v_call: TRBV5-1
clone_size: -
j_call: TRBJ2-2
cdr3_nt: TGCGCCAGCAGCTTGCAGACTAGCGGTACCGGGGAGCTGTTTTTT
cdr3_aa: CASSLQTSGTGELFF

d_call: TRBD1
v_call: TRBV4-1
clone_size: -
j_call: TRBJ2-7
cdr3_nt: TGCGCCAGCAGCCAAACAACAGGGGGAGACGAGCAGTACTTC
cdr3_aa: CASSQTTGGDEQYF

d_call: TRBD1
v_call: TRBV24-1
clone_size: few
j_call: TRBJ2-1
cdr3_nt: TGTGCCACCAGTGAGTCAGGGGGCAATGAGCAGTTCTTC
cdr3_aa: CATSESGGNEQFF

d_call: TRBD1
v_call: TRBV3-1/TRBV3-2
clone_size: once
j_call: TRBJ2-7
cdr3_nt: TGTGCCAGCAGCCAAGAAGGTCACAGGGGCCACGAGCAGTACTTC
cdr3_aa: CASSQEGHRGHEQYF

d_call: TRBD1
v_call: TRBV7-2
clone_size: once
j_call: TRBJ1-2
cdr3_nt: TGTGCCAGCAGCTTAGGGGGACAGGGGAGAAGCTACACCTTC
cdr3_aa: CASSLGGQGRSYTF

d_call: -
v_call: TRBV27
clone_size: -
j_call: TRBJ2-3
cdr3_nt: TGTGCCAGCAGTTTACGAACCGGAAGAAGCACAGATACGCAGTATTTT
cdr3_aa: CASSLRTGRSTDTQYF